The 17 T cell receptor beta chains listed next were all sequenced from one sample in a study of blood T cell repertoires in COVID-19. TCRdb keeps only in-frame clones here, not all; method: immunoSEQ multiplex PCR. Here the sample spans 71,000 or so clones, around 87% being singletons. Sequenced sample: peripheral blood. These TCRs come from a man over 45 with active COVID-19.

In its sample, this clone was seen once. The chain couples TRBV18 to TRBJ1-2; possibly TRBD1 for D (5 bases). V was trimmed by 6 bases and J by 0 bases, leaving 23 bases between them. The CDR3 is 18 residues long. Germline values: CDR1 KGHSH, CDR2 LQKENI. The DNA for the CDR3 is TGTGCCAGCTCGCCAAATGCCCCGGATGCGGGGGCTAACTATGGCTACACCTTC. As protein: CASSPNAPDAGANYGYTF.

The V and J genes are TRBV5-6 and TRBJ2-3, with 11 bases that match TRBD2. Per germline, CDR1 SGHDT and CDR2 YYEEEE. V gave up 4 bases and J gave up 3 bases; unmatched junction bases: 7. This CDR3 has 16 amino acids. The CDR3 DNA sequence: TGTGCCAGCAGCCCCATAGCGGGGGGGATTACAGATACGCAGTATTTT. The encoded protein is CASSPIAGGITDTQYF.

The chain combines TRBV28 with TRBJ1-2; 7 bases agree with TRBD1. V was pared by 3 bases and J by 7 bases, with 8 bases of the junction left unmatched. The CDR3 consists of 14 residues. Per germline, CDR1 MDHEN and CDR2 SYDVKM. CDR3 in amino acids: CASSFDRATRGYTF. DNA for the CDR3: TGTGCCAGCAGTTTCGACAGGGCGACTCGTGGCTACACCTTC.

Comments on this clone: A junction boundary mismatches the germline segment, possibly from a read error. CDR3 sequence reads: CASSLIAELWDQPQHF. In DNA, the CDR3 is TGTGCTAGCAGCTTAATCGCGGAGCTATGGGATCAGCCCCAGCATTTT. The chain joins TRBV7-7 to TRBJ1-5; D gene unclear. The CDR3 contains 16 residues. Germline CDR1 is SSHAT and CDR2 is FNYEAQ (reference sequence).

V gene TRBV9 combines with J gene TRBJ2-3; unclear D gene. Looked up from germline, CDR1 is SGDLS and CDR2 is YYNGEE. The V end lost 4 bases, the J end lost 1 base, and 7 bases lay between the germline ends. This CDR3 region has 13 residues. CDR3 sequence: CASSPTRTDTQYF. The DNA for the CDR3 is TGTGCCAGCAGCCCCACTCGCACAGATACGCAGTATTTT.

This clone was counted between two and nine times. The chain recombines TRBV7-2 with TRBJ1-5; tentative D call: TRBD1 (6 bases). The germline gives CDR1 SGHTA, CDR2 FQGNSA. The CDR3 runs 15 residues. Trimming cost V 4 bases and J 3 bases, with 13 bases left between them. CDR3 protein: CASSSQGSANQPQHF. CDR3 coding DNA: TGTGCCAGCAGCTCCCAGGGGTCCGCCAATCAGCCCCAGCATTTT.

The chain recombines TRBV4-2 with TRBJ1-4; the D gene is possibly TRBD1 (5 bases). From germline, CDR1 is LGHNA and CDR2 YNFKEQ. V lost 1 base to trimming and J lost 13 bases, with 7 bases between them. The CDR3 has 11 amino acids. CDR3 sequence: CASSQATALFF. The DNA for the CDR3 is TGTGCCAGCAGCCAAGCGACAGCACTGTTTTTT.

This clone has more than one count but fewer than ten. This rearrangement joins TRBV9 to TRBJ1-3; no firm D call. The CDR3 runs 14 residues. In germline, CDR1 is SGDLS, CDR2 YYNGEE. The ends were cut back, 0 bases at V and 8 bases at J, with 12 bases in the middle. The CDR3 region is CASSVGSSEDTIYF. In DNA, the CDR3 is TGTGCCAGCAGCGTAGGGAGTTCGGAAGACACCATATATTTT.

The chain carries TRBV27 and TRBJ2-7; 9 bases map to TRBD2. Per the germline V gene, CDR1 is MNHEY and CDR2 is SMNVEV (reference sequence). There are 14 residues in the CDR3. V dropped 5 bases and J dropped 3; count of bases not matched to a gene: 5. CDR3: CASSLLAGHYEQYF. The DNA for the CDR3 is TGTGCCAGCAGTCTCCTAGCGGGACACTACGAGCAGTACTTC.

To note about this clone: One end of the junction does not line up with germline, which may come from a read error. V is TRBV20-1 and J is TRBJ1-1, with D unresolved. This CDR3 comprises 10 residues. Germline V lookup: CDR1 DFQATT, CDR2 SNEGSKA (reference sequence). The chain's CDR3 is CSASNTEAFF. The CDR3 bases are TGCAGTGCTAGTAACACCGAAGCTTTCTTT.

The chain combines TRBV3-1 (or the pseudogene TRBV3-2) with TRBJ2-7, with D perhaps matching TRBD2 (7 bases). Deletions cut 2 bases from V and 5 bases from J, with 13 bases between. This CDR3 region has 14 residues. CDR1 and CDR2 (germline): LGHDT, YNNKEL (reference sequence). CDR3 in amino acids: CASSQRGGVNEQYF. CDR3 nucleotide sequence: TGTGCCAGCAGCCAAAGGGGGGGGGTTAACGAGCAGTACTTC.

This clone was picked up a small number of times. This rearrangement joins TRBV4-2 to TRBJ2-7, with a weak D call TRBD2 (5 bases). The CDR3 contains 14 residues. CDR1 LGHNA and CDR2 YNFKEQ come from the germline V gene. V shed 7 bases and J shed 1 base, with 14 bases lying between them. CDR3 region: CASKFDRRSYEQYF. The CDR3 DNA follows: TGTGCCAGCAAGTTCGACCGGAGGTCCTACGAGCAGTACTTC.

The chain carries TRBV30 and TRBJ1-3; D is undetermined. The CDR3 consists of 14 residues. V lost 1 base and J 3 bases, leaving 10 bases between the germline ends. In germline, CDR1 is GTSNPN, CDR2 SVGIG (reference sequence). The CDR3 is CAWSAGRNGNTIYF. CDR3 coding DNA: TGTGCCTGGAGTGCAGGCAGGAATGGAAACACCATATATTTT.

This rearrangement joins TRBV28 to TRBJ2-5; a weak D match, TRBD2 (6 bases). CDR3 length: 13 residues. Trimming took 6 bases from V and 10 from J, leaving 18 bases between them. Germline V gives CDR1 MDHEN, CDR2 SYDVKM. CDR3 amino acids: CASRGNDEEGQYF. The CDR3 bases are TGTGCCAGCAGGGGCAACGACGAGGAGGGCCAGTACTTC.

The chain combines TRBV3-1 (or the pseudogene TRBV3-2) with TRBJ2-1, with 8 bases matching TRBD1. The CDR3 loop spans 13 amino acids. Germline CDR1 and CDR2: LGHDT and YNNKEL (reference sequence). Trimming removed 4 bases from V and 13 bases from J; junction bases left unmatched: 9. CDR3 sequence reads: CASSLDRGSAQFF. The CDR3 nucleotides read TGTGCCAGCAGCCTTGACAGGGGATCAGCACAGTTCTTC.

This sequence joins TRBV28 and TRBJ1-2, with 7 bases fitting TRBD1. From germline, CDR1 is MDHEN and CDR2 SYDVKM. This CDR3 has 13 amino acids. Trimming cost V 4 bases and J 8 bases; bases outside gene matches: 7. The CDR3 nucleotides are TGTGCCAGCAGTTCGACAGGGTTGTACGGCTACACCTTC. Translated, it gives CASSSTGLYGYTF.

This clone was seen a single time. V gene TRBV19 combines with J gene TRBJ1-6; D might be TRBD1 (6 bases). Trimming took off 6 bases at V and 3 bases at J, with 12 bases between the two ends. Germline V gene sequence: CDR1 LNHDA, CDR2 SQIVND (reference sequence). The CDR3 covers 15 residues. The CDR3 region is CASRDRGSYNSPLHF. DNA of the CDR3: TGTGCCAGTAGGGACAGAGGGAGCTATAATTCACCCCTCCACTTT.